The clone carrying this T cell receptor (beta chain) was seen at least ten times. Its matching antigen is unknown. The CDR3 end is not reached by the read, which stops 3 residues before it; the germline J gene fills it in. The sample comes from a study of T cell clonality in common variable immunodeficiency. Study-level findings and limits: Fewer TCRbeta clones were shared among CVID subjects than controls.

The germline V gene encodes CDR1 SGDLS and CDR2 YYNGEE. V shed 3 bases and J 1 base; nucleotides not matched to a gene: 2. The CDR3 loop spans 15 amino acids. Sequencing input was equivalent genomic DNA from CVID and controls. Assay: immunoSEQ multiplex PCR; the TCRdb copy retains only in-frame clones and omits some. This sample comprises 75,000 to 85,000 clones, none seen once only. The rearrangement links TRBV9 to TRBJ2-4; 9 bases fit TRBD1. Sequences were obtained from peripheral blood mononuclear cells. The sequence came from a person between 18 and 75 years old in good health. The part of the CDR3 DNA that was read is TGTGCCAGCAGCGCAGGGACAGGGGCCAAAAACATT. Its translation: CASSAGTGAKNI. The full-length CDR3 reads as CASSAGTGAKNIQYF. Supplemented by reference TRBV9 and TRBJ2-4, the full variable domain reads DSGVTQTPKHLITATGQRVTLRCSPRSGDLSVYWYQQSLDQGLQFLIQYYNGEERAKGNILERFSAQQFPDLHSELNLSSLELGDSALYFCASSAGTGAKNIQYFGAGTRLSVL.